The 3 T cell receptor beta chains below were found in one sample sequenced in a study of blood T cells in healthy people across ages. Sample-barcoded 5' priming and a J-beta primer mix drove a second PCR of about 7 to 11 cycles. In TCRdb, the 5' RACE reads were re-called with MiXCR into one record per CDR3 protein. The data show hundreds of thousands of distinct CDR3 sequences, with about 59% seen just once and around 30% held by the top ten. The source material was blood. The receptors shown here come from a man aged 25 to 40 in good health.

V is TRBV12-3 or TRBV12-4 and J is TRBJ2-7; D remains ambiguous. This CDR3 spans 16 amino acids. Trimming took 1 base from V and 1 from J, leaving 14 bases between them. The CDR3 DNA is TGTGCCAGCAGTTTAGGCCCAGGAAGGGCATCCTACGAGCAGTACTTC. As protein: CASSLGPGRASYEQYF.

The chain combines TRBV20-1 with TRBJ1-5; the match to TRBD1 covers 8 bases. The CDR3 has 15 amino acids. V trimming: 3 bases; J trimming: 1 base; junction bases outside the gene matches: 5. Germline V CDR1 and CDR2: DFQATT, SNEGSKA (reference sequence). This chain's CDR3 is CSARDREGSNQPQHF. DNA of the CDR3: TGCAGTGCTAGGGACAGGGAGGGAAGCAATCAGCCCCAGCATTTT.

This CDR3 reads CASSSVGLNTEAFF. The CDR3, as DNA: TGTGCCAGCAGTTCCGTCGGCCTGAACACTGAAGCTTTCTTT. The V gene is TRBV27, the J gene TRBJ1-1; D unresolved. With 4 bases removed from V and 0 bases from J, the gap between germline ends came to 9 bases. Germline assignment: CDR1 MNHEY and CDR2 SMNVEV (reference sequence). CDR3 length: 14 amino acids.